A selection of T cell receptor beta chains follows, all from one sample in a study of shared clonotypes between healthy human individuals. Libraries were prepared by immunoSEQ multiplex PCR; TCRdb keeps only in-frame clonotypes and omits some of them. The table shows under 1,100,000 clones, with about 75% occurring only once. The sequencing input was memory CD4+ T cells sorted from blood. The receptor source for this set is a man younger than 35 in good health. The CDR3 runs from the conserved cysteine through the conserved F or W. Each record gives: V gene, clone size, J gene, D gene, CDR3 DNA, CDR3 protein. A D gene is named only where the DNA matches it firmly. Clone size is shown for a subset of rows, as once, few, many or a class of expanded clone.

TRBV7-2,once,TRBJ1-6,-,TGTGCCAGCAGCTTACTACCTGGGTTACTCAATTCACCCCTCCACTTT,CASSLLPGLLNSPLHF
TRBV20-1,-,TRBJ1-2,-,TGCAGTCGGCAGGGGACCTATGGCTACACCTTC,CSRQGTYGYTF
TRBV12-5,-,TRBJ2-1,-,TGTGCTAGTGCTCTCGGTGGGATTTCCTACAATGAGCAGTTCTTC,CASALGGISYNEQFF
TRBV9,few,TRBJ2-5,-,TGTGCCAGCAGCGTGGGGACAAATCGGGAGACCCAGTACTTC,CASSVGTNRETQYF
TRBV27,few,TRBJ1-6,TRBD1,TGTGCCAGCAGGGCGTTACAGGGGGCTCGTTCACCCCTCCACTTT,CASRALQGARSPLHF
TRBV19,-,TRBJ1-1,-,TGTGCCAGTAGTATAACCGGCGGGGGTGAAGCTTTCTTT,CASSITGGGEAFF
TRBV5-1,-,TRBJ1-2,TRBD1,TGCGCCAGCAGCTTGGAAGGGGGCTCCGGCTACACCTTC,CASSLEGGSGYTF
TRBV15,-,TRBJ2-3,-,TGTGCCACCTCATTGGGGGGCCGTCTAGGCACAGATACGCAGTATTTT,CATSLGGRLGTDTQYF
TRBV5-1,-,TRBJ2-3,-,TGCGCCAGCAGCCCGACGGACTCATTGAGCACAGATACGCAGTATTTT,CASSPTDSLSTDTQYF
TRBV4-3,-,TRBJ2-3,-,TGCGCCAGCAGCCAAGACGACGTGAGAGGAGATACGCAGTATTTT,CASSQDDVRGDTQYF
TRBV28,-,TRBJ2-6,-,TGTGCCAGCAGTTTATTGGCTGGGGCCAACGTCCTGACTTTC,CASSLLAGANVLTF
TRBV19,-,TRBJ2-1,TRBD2,TGTGCCAGTAGCTTTCAAGCGGGAGGGGCCTACAATGAGCAGTTCTTC,CASSFQAGGAYNEQFF
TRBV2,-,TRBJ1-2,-,TGTGCCAGCAGTGAATTGACACAGAACTATGGCTACACCTTC,CASSELTQNYGYTF
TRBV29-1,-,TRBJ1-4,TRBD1,TGCAGCGTTGTAATGACAGGGGGTTCTGAAAAACTGTTTTTT,CSVVMTGGSEKLFF
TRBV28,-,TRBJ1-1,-,TGTGCCAGCAGTTGGGCGACAGGAATGAACACTGAAGCTTTCTTT,CASSWATGMNTEAFF
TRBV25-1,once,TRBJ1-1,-,TGTGCCAGCAGATCCCCCGGGGCGGGGTCCGGGAGTGAAGCTTTCTTT,CASRSPGAGSGSEAFF
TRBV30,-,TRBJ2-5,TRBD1,TGTGCCTGGAGTCCCGGACAGGGCCTCGGTGAGACCCAGTACTTC,CAWSPGQGLGETQYF
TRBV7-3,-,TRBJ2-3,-,TGTGCCAGCAGCTTACTCCCCACAGATACGCAGTATTTT,CASSLLPTDTQYF
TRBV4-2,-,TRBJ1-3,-,TGTGCCAGCAGCTTTTTGGGGGCAGAAGGAAACACCATATATTTT,CASSFLGAEGNTIYF
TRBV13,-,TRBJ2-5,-,TGTGCCAGCAGCCGCCAAGAGACCCAGTACTTC,CASSRQETQYF
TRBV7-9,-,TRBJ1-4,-,TGTGCCAGCAGCTTAGTTAGGGGAGGTGGCGAAAAACTGTTTTTT,CASSLVRGGGEKLFF
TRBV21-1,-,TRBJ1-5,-,TGTGCCAGCAGCAGCCCCCCTGGACGGTCGGGCAATCAGCCCCAGCATTTT,CASSSPPGRSGNQPQHF
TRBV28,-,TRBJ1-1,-,TGTGCCAGCAGATACGGGACAACCGGTGGGAACACTGAAGCTTTCTTT,CASRYGTTGGNTEAFF
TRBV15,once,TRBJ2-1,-,TGTGCCACCAGCAGTATCCCAGGGTACAATGAGCAGTTCTTC,CATSSIPGYNEQFF
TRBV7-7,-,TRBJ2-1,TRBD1,TGTGCTAGCAGCCCGGGGACAGGCAGGAACAATGAGCAGTTCTTC,CASSPGTGRNNEQFF
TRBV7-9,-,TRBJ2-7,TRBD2,TGTGCCAGCAGCCAGATAGCGGGAGAAAGGTCCGAGCAGTACTTC,CASSQIAGERSEQYF
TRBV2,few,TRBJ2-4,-,TGTGCCAGCATGGGGCTAGCCAAAAACATTCAGTACTTC,CASMGLAKNIQYF
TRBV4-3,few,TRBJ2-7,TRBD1,TGCGCCGCACCGCAAAAATCCGACAGGGGGGCCATATACGAGCAGTACTTC,CAAPQKSDRGAIYEQYF
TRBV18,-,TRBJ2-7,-,TGTGCCAGCTCAGACACAGGGTACGAGCAGTACTTC,CASSDTGYEQYF
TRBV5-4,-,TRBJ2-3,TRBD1,TGTGCCAGCAGCTCTCAGGGGGCGGGAGATACGCAGTATTTT,CASSSQGAGDTQYF
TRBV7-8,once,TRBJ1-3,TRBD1,TGTGCCAGCAGCTTAAGGGGACAGGGGGGAAACACCATATATTTT,CASSLRGQGGNTIYF
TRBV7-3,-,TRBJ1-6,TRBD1,TGTGCCAGCAGCTCCGGGACAGGTGTTAATTCACCCCTCCACTTT,CASSSGTGVNSPLHF
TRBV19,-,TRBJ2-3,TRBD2,TGTGCCAGCAGTAGCGGGGGAGGCAGCACAGATACGCAGTATTTT,CASSSGGGSTDTQYF
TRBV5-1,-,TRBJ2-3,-,TGCGCCAGCAGCTTGGCGGGGTCCCCAGATACGCAGTATTTT,CASSLAGSPDTQYF
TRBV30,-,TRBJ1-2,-,TGTGCCTGGAGTGTACGTGGATATGGCTACACCTTC,CAWSVRGYGYTF
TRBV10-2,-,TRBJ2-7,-,TGCGCCAGCAGTGACCACGAGCAGTACTTC,CASSDHEQYF
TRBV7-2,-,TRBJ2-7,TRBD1,TGTGCCACATGGGACAGGGACTTATACGAGCAGTACTTC,CATWDRDLYEQYF
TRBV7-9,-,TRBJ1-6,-,TGTGCCAGCAGCTCGGGACCAAATTCCTACCATTCACCCCTCCACTTT,CASSSGPNSYHSPLHF
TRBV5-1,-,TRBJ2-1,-,TGCGCCAGCAGCCCCTGGGACGGGTCCTACAATGAGCAGTTCTTC,CASSPWDGSYNEQFF
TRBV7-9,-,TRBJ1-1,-,TGTGCCAGCAGCTTACTCGGACAGAACACTGAAGCTTTCTTT,CASSLLGQNTEAFF